In its sample, the clone carrying this T cell receptor (beta chain) was seen many times. The sample comes from a study of blood T cells in healthy people across ages. Alongside a J-beta primer mix, a sample-barcoded 5' primer served in a second PCR lasting about 6 to 11 cycles. One entry per CDR3 protein, called by TCRdb with MiXCR from the 5' RACE reads. Of 1.6 million or so distinct CDR3 sequences listed, around 35% are singletons. Germline V gene sequence: CDR1 SQVTM, CDR2 ANQGSEA. V was pared by 6 bases and J by 2 bases, with 7 bases of the junction left unmatched. This CDR3 region has 14 residues.

The genes are TRBV29-1 and TRBJ2-7; 10 positions match TRBD1. The material sequenced was blood. This TCR was sampled from a woman aged 25 to 45 in good health. The CDR3 sequence: CSVRTGTGAYEQYF. CDR3 nucleotides: TGCAGCGTCCGTACCGGGACAGGGGCCTACGAGCAGTACTTC.